This is a list of T cell receptor beta chains from one sample in a study of T-cell memory formation after mild COVID-19. TCRdb called the 5' RACE reads again in MiXCR, with one record for every CDR3 protein. The sample has more than 85,000 distinct CDR3 sequences; 11% are singletons. The sequenced sample was PBMCs or a T cell subset sorted from them (not recorded which). The source of these receptors is a man between 18 and 35 years old who had mild COVID-19 (a few samples of this study predate the infection). Cell type and time point are not known. CDR3s include the opening cysteine and the closing phenylalanine or tryptophan. The D gene is left open where the match is weak. Clone size is stated in some rows and not others, as once, few, many or a class when expanded.

d_call clone_size j_call v_call cdr3_nt cdr3_aa
TRBD1 . TRBJ2-1 TRBV19 TGTGCCAGTCGGGCGGACAGGGGAAATGAGCAGTTCTTC CASRADRGNEQFF
. . TRBJ1-2 TRBV7-9 TGTGCCAGCAGCTTAGGCGGTTTGGGGAACTATGGCTACACCTTC CASSLGGLGNYGYTF
TRBD1 . TRBJ1-1 TRBV19 TGTGCCAGTAGGGACAGGTGGTGGAGGAACACTGAAGCTTTCTTT CASRDRWWRNTEAFF
TRBD1 few TRBJ2-7 TRBV5-5 TGTGCCAGCAGCTCCCAAGACAGGGATGAGTACTTC CASSSQDRDEYF
TRBD1 few TRBJ2-1 TRBV20-1 TGCAGTGCTATTAACAGGGGGGTGCAGTTCTTC CSAINRGVQFF
. many TRBJ2-7 TRBV6-5 TGTGCCAGCAGCGGACCCGCCCTCTACGAGCAGTACTTC CASSGPALYEQYF
TRBD1 . TRBJ1-1 TRBV19 TGTGCCAGTAGTATGCCCGGGACAGGTACTGAAGCTTTCTTT CASSMPGTGTEAFF
. many TRBJ2-1 TRBV24-1 TGTGCCACCAGTGATTACCTTTACAATGAGCAGTTCTTC CATSDYLYNEQFF
. . TRBJ2-1 TRBV7-9 TGTGCCAGCAGCTCGACGGTGAGCTCCTACAATGAGCAGTTCTTC CASSSTVSSYNEQFF
. few TRBJ2-7 TRBV4-1 TGCGCCAGCAGCCAAGCCGCCGGTACCTACGAGCAGTACTTC CASSQAAGTYEQYF
TRBD1 few TRBJ1-2 TRBV6-2/TRBV6-3 TGTGCCAGCAGTTACGGGACAGGATACTATGGCTACACCTTC CASSYGTGYYGYTF
. . TRBJ2-3 TRBV5-1 TGCGCCAGCAGGAGTAGACTGGATAGCACAGATACGCAGTATTTT CASRSRLDSTDTQYF
. . TRBJ2-3 TRBV10-3 TGTGCCATCTGGTGGGGGGCCGGGGCAGATACGCAGTATTTT CAIWWGAGADTQYF
TRBD1 . TRBJ2-3 TRBV7-2 TGTGCCAGCAGCTTACCGGGACAGGGGCGCACAGATACGCAGTATTTT CASSLPGQGRTDTQYF
. few TRBJ1-6 TRBV5-5 TGTGCCAGCAGCTTCTTAACTTTTGGGTCACCCCTCCACTTT CASSFLTFGSPLHF
. . TRBJ2-3 TRBV4-1 TGCGCCAGCAGTAAAAGGGGTTTCACAGATACGCAGTATTTT CASSKRGFTDTQYF
TRBD2 few TRBJ2-3 TRBV7-9 TGTGCCAGCAGCCTTAGCGGGGGGGCCGCAGATACGCAGTATTTT CASSLSGGAADTQYF
. few TRBJ2-1 TRBV4-1 TGCGCCAGCAGCGGCCAGGAGTACAATGAGCAGTTCTTC CASSGQEYNEQFF
. few TRBJ2-3 TRBV7-9 TGTGCCAGCAGCTTAGGCTCCCCAGTCAGGCAGTATTTT CASSLGSPVRQYF
TRBD1 . TRBJ2-3 TRBV12-3/TRBV12-4 TGTGCCAGCAGTTTTATAGGGGGCTGGACAGATACGCAGTATTTT CASSFIGGWTDTQYF
TRBD2 . TRBJ2-1 TRBV29-1 TGCAGCGTTGAAGATACTAGCGGCTACAATGAGCAGTTCTTC CSVEDTSGYNEQFF
TRBD2 many TRBJ2-5 TRBV7-9 TGTGCCAGCACCGACGGGGGACTAGCGGGGGGCCTGCAAGAGACCCAGTACTTC CASTDGGLAGGLQETQYF
. many TRBJ2-7 TRBV6-2/TRBV6-3 TGTGCCAGCCGGATGGACGGAACCTACGAGCAGTACTTC CASRMDGTYEQYF
. few TRBJ2-1 TRBV20-1 TGCAGTGCGAACTTCAGAGGGGGCAATGAGCAGTTCTTC CSANFRGGNEQFF
. . TRBJ2-5 TRBV29-1 TGCAGCGTTGACTTGGGCAGGGGCACCCAGTACTTC CSVDLGRGTQYF
. . TRBJ2-3 TRBV19 TGTGCCAGTAGTATCATAGCAGATACGCAGTATTTT CASSIIADTQYF
. many TRBJ1-1 TRBV20-1 TGCAGTGCTAGAGTGAACGAGGGGACTGAAGCTTTCTTT CSARVNEGTEAFF
. many TRBJ2-1 TRBV7-3 TGTGCCAGCAGCTTAATGGGGAACAATGAGCAGTTCTTC CASSLMGNNEQFF
. . TRBJ1-6 TRBV4-3 TGCGCCAGCAGCGACTTCGCGGCTGGGGATTCACCCCTCCACTTT CASSDFAAGDSPLHF
. many TRBJ2-7 TRBV5-1 TGCGCCAGCAGCTTGCGCAGGGTCGATTCCGAGCAGTACTTC CASSLRRVDSEQYF
TRBD2 . TRBJ2-5 TRBV29-1 TGCAGCTTGGGGACTAGCGGGGGGGAGGGCGAGACCCAGTACTTC CSLGTSGGEGETQYF
TRBD1 few TRBJ2-5 TRBV4-1 TGCGCCAGCAGCCAAGTGGGACAGGGGGAGACCCAGTACTTC CASSQVGQGETQYF
. . TRBJ2-7 TRBV10-3 TGTGCCATCAGCCTTAGACAAAACTACGAGCAGTACTTC CAISLRQNYEQYF
. few TRBJ2-4 TRBV4-3 TGCGCCAGCAGCCAAGATCCCGGTTTCGTAAGGAACATTCAGTACTTC CASSQDPGFVRNIQYF
TRBD2 few TRBJ2-2 TRBV27 TGTGCCAGCAGTTTAGCGGGGGGCTACACCGGGGAGCTGTTTTTT CASSLAGGYTGELFF
. . TRBJ1-5 TRBV24-1 TGTGCCACCAGTGATTGGGGGTCTCAGCCCCAGCATTTT CATSDWGSQPQHF
. . TRBJ1-1 TRBV7-9 TGTGCCAGCAGCTTAGGCGGGGGCGGTTTGGCTGAAGCTTTCTTT CASSLGGGGLAEAFF
TRBD1 many TRBJ1-1 TRBV4-2 TGTGCCAGCAGCCAAGATTGGATAAGGACAGGAATGAACACTGAAGCTTTCTTT CASSQDWIRTGMNTEAFF
. few TRBJ2-5 TRBV9 TGTGCCAGCAGCCCTCGGGGGATGGAGACCCAGTACTTC CASSPRGMETQYF
. . TRBJ1-1 TRBV5-5 TGTGCCAGCAGCTGGACCGAGGACGGTGAAGCTTTCTTT CASSWTEDGEAFF
. few TRBJ1-1 TRBV7-9 TGTGCCAGCAGCTTAGTGGTGGGGGCTGAAGCTTTCTTT CASSLVVGAEAFF
TRBD2 many TRBJ2-5 TRBV4-1 TGCGCCAGCAGCCCGGCGGGACTAGCGGTCCAAGAGACCCAGTACTTC CASSPAGLAVQETQYF
. . TRBJ2-5 TRBV29-1 TGCAGCGTTGATACCCTCCGCCTTGGGCAAGAGACCCAGTACTTC CSVDTLRLGQETQYF
TRBD1 few TRBJ2-3 TRBV9 TGTGCCAGCAGCGACCGGACAGGAAACTACGGGGATACGCAGTATTTT CASSDRTGNYGDTQYF
TRBD2 . TRBJ2-3 TRBV7-3 TGTGCCAGCAGCCTGGCGGGGGGGGCTACAGATACGCAGTATTTT CASSLAGGATDTQYF
. few TRBJ1-2 TRBV20-1 TGCAGTGCCGAATTTGGAAGTTTGGACTATGGCTACACCTTC CSAEFGSLDYGYTF
. . TRBJ1-4 TRBV6-1 TGTGCCAGCAGTGACAGGGTTCGAGAAAAACTGTTTTTT CASSDRVREKLFF
. few TRBJ2-1 TRBV11-2 TGTGCCAGCAGCTTAGCGGGCCGCTACAATGAGCAGTTCTTC CASSLAGRYNEQFF
TRBD1 . TRBJ2-1 TRBV25-1 TGTGCCAGCAGTGAGACAGGGGGCGTATACTATGAGCAGTTCTTC CASSETGGVYYEQFF
. few TRBJ1-1 TRBV6-5 TGTGCCAGCAGTTACTCCGCAGGGACCACTGAAGCTTTCTTT CASSYSAGTTEAFF
. few TRBJ1-6 TRBV7-9 TGTGCCAGCAGCCCTGCCGAGGGACGGGGTAATTCACCCCTCCACTTT CASSPAEGRGNSPLHF